The source of this TCR beta chain is a study of cytomegalovirus exposure and HLA in healthy donors. Study information: The early release's HLA-typed donors yielded about 85 million unique TCRs. General study findings and limits: Immune exposure data for these donors was limited to CMV serostatus.

Concerning this clone: Its antigen is still unknown.

Researchers ran the PCR with 60 Vbeta and 13 Jbeta primers. Produced via immunoSEQ multiplex PCR; TCRdb's table is partial and in-frame only. This specimen shows 200,000 to 250,000 clones; the ten leading clones hold more than 0.95%. The sequence came from a girl aged 2 to 10 in good health and CMV-seropositive. Sequencing input: PBMCs.

In DNA form, the CDR3 reads TGTGCCAGCAGCCAGCAGGGGTTCCTCTATGGCTACACCTTC. Translated, it gives CASSQQGFLYGYTF. The V call is TRBV6-5, the J call TRBJ1-2; a weak D match, TRBD1 (6 bases). Trimming left V 6 bases short and J 4 bases short, with 15 bases between. Germline loops: CDR1 MNHEY, CDR2 SVGAGI. The CDR3 sequence is 14 residues long.